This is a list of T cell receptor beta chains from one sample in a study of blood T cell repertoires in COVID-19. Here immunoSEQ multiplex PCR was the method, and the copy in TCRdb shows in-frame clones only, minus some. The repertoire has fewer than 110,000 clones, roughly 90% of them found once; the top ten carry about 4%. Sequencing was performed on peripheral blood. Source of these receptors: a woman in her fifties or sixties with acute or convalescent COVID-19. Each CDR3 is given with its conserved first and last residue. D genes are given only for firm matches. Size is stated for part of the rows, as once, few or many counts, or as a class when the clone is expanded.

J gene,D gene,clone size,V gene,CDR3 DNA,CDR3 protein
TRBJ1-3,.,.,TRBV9,TGTGCCAGCAGCGTAGGGATAAGGAGCTCTGGAAACACCATATATTTT,CASSVGIRSSGNTIYF
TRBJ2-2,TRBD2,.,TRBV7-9,TGTGCCAGCAGCCTCGCGGGGGGCGGGAATGCCGGGGAGCTGTTTTTT,CASSLAGGGNAGELFF
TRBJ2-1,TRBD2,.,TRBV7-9,TGTGCCAGCAGCTTTGGTAGCGGGAGTTACAATGAGCAGTTCTTC,CASSFGSGSYNEQFF
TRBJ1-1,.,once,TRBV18,TGTGCCAGCTCATCGTCCCAGGGCGCCACTGAAGCTTTCTTT,CASSSSQGATEAFF
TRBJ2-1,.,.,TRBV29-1,TGCAGCGTTGTGAGACTAGACAGGGAAAATGAGCAGTTCTTC,CSVVRLDRENEQFF
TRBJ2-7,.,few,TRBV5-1,TGCGCCAGCAGCTACACTCCCTCGGCAGGGGTGGTCTACGAGCAGTACTTC,CASSYTPSAGVVYEQYF
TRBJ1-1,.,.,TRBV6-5,TGTGCCAGCAGTACCCCCGGGGGAACGAACACTGAAGCTTTCTTT,CASSTPGGTNTEAFF
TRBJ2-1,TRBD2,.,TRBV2,TGTGCCAGCAGTGCGGGACTAGCAGGTGTTGGCAATGAGCAGTTCTTC,CASSAGLAGVGNEQFF
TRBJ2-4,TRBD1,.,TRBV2,TGTGCCAGCAGTGAAGGTCAGGTCGCGGACAGGCGCAACATTCAGTACTTC,CASSEGQVADRRNIQYF
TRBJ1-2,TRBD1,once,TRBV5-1,TGCGCCATCCTTGACAGGGTCCGGTATGGCTACACCTTC,CAILDRVRYGYTF
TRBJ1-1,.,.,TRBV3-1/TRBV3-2,TGTGCCAGCAGCCAAACACCGAACACTGAAGCTTTCTTT,CASSQTPNTEAFF
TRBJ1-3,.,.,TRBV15,TGTGCCACCAGCAGAGCCTACAGGGCATCCTCTGGAAACACCATATATTTT,CATSRAYRASSGNTIYF
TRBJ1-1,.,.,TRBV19,TGTGCCAGTAGTATAGGAGTCAAGAACACTGAAGCTTTCTTT,CASSIGVKNTEAFF
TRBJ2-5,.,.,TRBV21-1,TGTGCCAGCAGTCCTCTTGGGCTAGCGGGAGGGCGGCGCGGCCAAGAGACCCAGTACTTC,CASSPLGLAGGRRGQETQYF
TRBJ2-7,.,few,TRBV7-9,TGTGCCAGCAGCTCCCGCCCCTCGAACCGGGATGCCTACGAGCAGTACTTC,CASSSRPSNRDAYEQYF
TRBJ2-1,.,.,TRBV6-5,TGTGCCAGCAGAACAGGCACCGAGCAGTTCTTC,CASRTGTEQFF
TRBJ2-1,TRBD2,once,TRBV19,TGTGCCAGTAGTCCCCGAGCGGGAGGATACTCCTACAATGAGCAGTTCTTC,CASSPRAGGYSYNEQFF
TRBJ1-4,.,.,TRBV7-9,TGTGCCAGCAGCTTAGCCGGAACTAATGAAAAACTGTTTTTT,CASSLAGTNEKLFF